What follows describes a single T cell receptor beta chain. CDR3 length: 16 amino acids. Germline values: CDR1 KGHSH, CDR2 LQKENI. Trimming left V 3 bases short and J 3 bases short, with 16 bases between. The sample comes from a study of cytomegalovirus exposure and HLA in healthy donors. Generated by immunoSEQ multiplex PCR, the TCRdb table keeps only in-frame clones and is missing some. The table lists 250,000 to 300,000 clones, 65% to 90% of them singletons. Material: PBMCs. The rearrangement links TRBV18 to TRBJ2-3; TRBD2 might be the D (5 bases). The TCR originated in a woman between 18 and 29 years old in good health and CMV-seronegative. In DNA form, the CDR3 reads TGTGCCAGCTCACCCACGGCCGGGGTGAGTACAGATACGCAGTATTTT. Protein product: CASSPTAGVSTDTQYF. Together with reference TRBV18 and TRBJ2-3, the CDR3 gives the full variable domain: NAGVMQNPRHLVRRRGQEARLRCSPMKGHSHVYWYRQLPEEGLKFMVYLQKENIIDESGMPKERFSAEFPKEGPSILRIQQVVRGDSAAYFCASSPTAGVSTDTQYFGPGTRLTVL.